One and the same sample provided the 5 T cell receptor beta chains below, sequenced in a study of PD-L1 blockade in urothelial cancer. This table comes from immunoSEQ multiplex PCR, and its TCRdb copy is limited to in-frame clones, with some not included. The sample has some 60,000 clones; about 86% are singletons. Source: PBMCs, taken around atezolizumab (anti-PD-L1) treatment. These receptors were obtained from a man in his fifties or sixties with urothelial cancer.

The rearrangement joins TRBV2 to TRBJ2-3; 9 nucleotides line up with TRBD2. CDR1 is SNHLY, CDR2 FYNNEI, per germline. CDR3 length equals 16 residues. The V and J ends lost 6 bases and 2 bases, in that order; junction bases with no gene match: 9. The CDR3 spells CASRELASGITDTQYF. The CDR3 nucleotides read TGTGCCAGCAGGGAGTTGGCTAGCGGGATCACAGATACGCAGTATTTT.

This clone occurred once. V gene TRBV18 combines with J gene TRBJ2-7; the match to TRBD1 covers 7 bases. The CDR3 totals 15 residues. V lost 2 bases and J lost 4; bases outside the gene matches: 8. Germline V CDR1 and CDR2: KGHSH, LQKENI. DNA for the CDR3: TGTGCCAGCTCACCAAGACAGGGCGATGGGTACGAGCAGTACTTC. It codes for CASSPRQGDGYEQYF.

Points on this clone: The junction and the germline gene differ at one end; a read error may be behind it. The rearrangement uses TRBV2 and TRBJ1-5; unclear D gene. Germline V gene lookup returns CDR1 SNHLY and CDR2 FYNNEI. The CDR3 has 15 amino acids. CDR3 coding DNA: TGTGGCAGCGGGCGGAGGTTCGGGGAGGGTCAGCCCCAGCATTTT. The encoded protein is CGSGRRFGEGQPQHF.

J is TRBJ2-1 and V is TRBV21-1; the table's TRBD2 call for D was not verified on the DNA. TRBV21-1 counts as a pseudogene. This CDR3 contains 20 residues. The DNA for the CDR3 is TGTGCCAGCAGCCTAAACTCCGGGACTAGCGGGAGCGACCTATACAATGAGCAGTTCTTC. Its translation is CASSLNSGTSGSDLYNEQFF.

The chain carries TRBV18 and TRBJ2-7; 12 bases match TRBD1. Trimming at V came to 2 bases and at J to 2 bases, leaving 1 base not matched to a gene. The germline CDR1 and CDR2 sequences are KGHSH and LQKENI. The CDR3 is 15 amino acids. CDR3 in amino acids: CASSPRDRGPYEQYF. Written as DNA, the CDR3 is TGTGCCAGCTCACCAAGGGACAGGGGGCCCTACGAGCAGTACTTC.